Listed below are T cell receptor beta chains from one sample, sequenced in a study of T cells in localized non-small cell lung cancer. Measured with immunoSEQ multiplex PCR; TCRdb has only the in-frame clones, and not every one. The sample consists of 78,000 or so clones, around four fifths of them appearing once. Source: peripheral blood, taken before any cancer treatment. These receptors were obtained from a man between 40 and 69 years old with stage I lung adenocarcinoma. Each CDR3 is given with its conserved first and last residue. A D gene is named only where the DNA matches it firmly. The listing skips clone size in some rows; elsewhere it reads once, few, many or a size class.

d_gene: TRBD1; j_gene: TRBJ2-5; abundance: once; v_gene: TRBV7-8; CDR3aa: CASSLANRQGRRVTQYF; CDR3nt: TGTGCCAGCAGCTTAGCGAACAGACAGGGGCGAAGAGTGACCCAGTACTTC
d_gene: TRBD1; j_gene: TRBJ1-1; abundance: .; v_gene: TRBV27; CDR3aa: CASSPRWTGQIRF; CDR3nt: TGTGCCAGCAGCCCAAGGTGGACAGGCCAAATACGCTTT
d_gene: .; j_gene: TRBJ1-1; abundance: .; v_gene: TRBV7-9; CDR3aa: CASSPAWDDPEAFF; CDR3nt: TGTGCCAGCAGCCCTGCGTGGGACGACCCTGAAGCTTTCTTT
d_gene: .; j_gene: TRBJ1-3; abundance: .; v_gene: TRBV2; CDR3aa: CASNDRDTIYF; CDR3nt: TGTGCCAGCAATGATAGGGACACCATATATTTT
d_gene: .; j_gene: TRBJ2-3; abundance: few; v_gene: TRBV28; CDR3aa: CASSLRPPTNTQYF; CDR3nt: TGTGCCAGCAGTTTACGGCCCCCCACAAATACGCAGTATTTT
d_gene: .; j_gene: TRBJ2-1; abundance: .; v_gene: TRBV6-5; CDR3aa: CASSLGIGNEQFF; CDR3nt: TGTGCCAGCAGTCTCGGAATCGGGAATGAGCAGTTCTTC
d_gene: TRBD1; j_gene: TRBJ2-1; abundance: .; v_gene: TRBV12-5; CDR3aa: CASGLATGGNLNEQFF; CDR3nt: TGTGCTAGTGGTTTGGCGACAGGGGGTAATTTGAATGAGCAGTTCTTC
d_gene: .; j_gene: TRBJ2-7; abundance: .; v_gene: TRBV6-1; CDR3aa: CASVGAPPYEQYF; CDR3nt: TGTGCCAGCGTCGGGGCCCCCCCCTACGAGCAGTACTTC
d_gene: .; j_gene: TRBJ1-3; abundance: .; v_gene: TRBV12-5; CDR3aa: CASGSTALPISGNTIYF; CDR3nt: TGTGCTAGTGGTTCCACCGCCCTGCCGATCTCTGGAAACACCATATATTTT
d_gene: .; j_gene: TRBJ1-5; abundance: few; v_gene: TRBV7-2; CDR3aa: CASSHQGLGQPQHF; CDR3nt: TGTGCCAGCAGCCATCAGGGGTTGGGTCAGCCCCAGCATTTT
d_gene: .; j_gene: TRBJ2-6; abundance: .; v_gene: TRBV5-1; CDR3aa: CASSLRSGANVLTF; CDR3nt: TGCGCCAGCAGCTTGAGATCTGGGGCCAACGTCCTGACTTTC
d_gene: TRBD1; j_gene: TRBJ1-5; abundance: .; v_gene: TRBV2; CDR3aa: CASSARTGSNQPQHF; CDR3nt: TGTGCCAGCAGCGCCAGGACAGGGAGCAATCAGCCCCAGCATTTT
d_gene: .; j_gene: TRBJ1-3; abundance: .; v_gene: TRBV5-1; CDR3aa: CASSPEGGRSSGNTIYF; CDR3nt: TGCGCCAGCAGCCCCGAGGGCGGGAGGAGCTCTGGAAACACCATATATTTT
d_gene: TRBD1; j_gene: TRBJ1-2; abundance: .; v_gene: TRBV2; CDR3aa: CASRPRTGQGYTF; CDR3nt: TGTGCCAGCAGGCCACGGACAGGGCAAGGCTACACCTTC
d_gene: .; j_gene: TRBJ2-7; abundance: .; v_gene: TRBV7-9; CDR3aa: CASSPGVGSSEQYF; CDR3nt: TGTGCCAGCAGCCCAGGCGTAGGTTCCTCCGAGCAGTACTTC
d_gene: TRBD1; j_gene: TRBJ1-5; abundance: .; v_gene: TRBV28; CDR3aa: CASSHRGHQPQHF; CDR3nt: TGTGCCAGCAGTCACAGGGGGCATCAGCCCCAGCATTTT
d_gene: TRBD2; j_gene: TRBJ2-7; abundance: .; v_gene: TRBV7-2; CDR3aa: CASSLGPGGSYEQYF; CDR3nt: TGTGCCAGCAGCTTAGGTCCGGGGGGCTCCTACGAGCAGTACTTC
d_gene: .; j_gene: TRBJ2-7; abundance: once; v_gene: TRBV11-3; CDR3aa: CASSKDGYEQYF; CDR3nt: TGTGCCAGCAGCAAGGACGGCTACGAGCAGTACTTC
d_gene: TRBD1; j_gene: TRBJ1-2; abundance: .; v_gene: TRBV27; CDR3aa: CASSYGQGNYGYTF; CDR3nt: TGTGCCAGCAGTTACGGACAGGGTAACTATGGCTACACCTTC
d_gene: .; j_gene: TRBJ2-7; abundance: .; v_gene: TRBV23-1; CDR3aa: CASKTPPRGTHSYEQYF; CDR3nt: TGCGCCAGCAAAACACCCCCGAGGGGGACCCATTCCTACGAGCAGTACTTC
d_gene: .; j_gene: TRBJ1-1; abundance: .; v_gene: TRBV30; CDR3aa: CAWNWGQTNTEAFF; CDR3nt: TGTGCCTGGAACTGGGGCCAGACAAACACTGAAGCTTTCTTT
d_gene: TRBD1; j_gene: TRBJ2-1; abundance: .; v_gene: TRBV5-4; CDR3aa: CASSLSGTGGNEQFF; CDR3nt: TGTGCCAGCAGCTTATCCGGGACAGGGGGAAATGAGCAGTTCTTC
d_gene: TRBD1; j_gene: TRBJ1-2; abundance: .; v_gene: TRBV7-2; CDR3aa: CASSPYRGEVDGYTF; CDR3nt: TGTGCCAGCAGCCCTTACAGGGGGGAGGTTGATGGCTACACCTTC
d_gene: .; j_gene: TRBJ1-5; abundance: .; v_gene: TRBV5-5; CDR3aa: CASSSDLGMRGQPQHF; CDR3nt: TGTGCCAGCAGCTCCGACCTAGGCATGAGGGGTCAGCCCCAGCATTTT
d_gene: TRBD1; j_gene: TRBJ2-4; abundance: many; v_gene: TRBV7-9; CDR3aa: CASSLLRQGADIQYF; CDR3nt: TGTGCCAGCAGCCTTCTTCGACAGGGGGCAGACATTCAGTACTTC
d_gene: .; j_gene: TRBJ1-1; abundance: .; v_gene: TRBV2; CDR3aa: CASKIQNTEAFF; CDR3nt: TGTGCCAGCAAAATCCAGAACACTGAAGCTTTCTTT
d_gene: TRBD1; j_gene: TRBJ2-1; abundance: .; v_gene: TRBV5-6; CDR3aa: CASSLGHGTGIHNEQFF; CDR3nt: TGTGCCAGCAGCTTGGGACACGGGACAGGGATCCACAATGAGCAGTTCTTC
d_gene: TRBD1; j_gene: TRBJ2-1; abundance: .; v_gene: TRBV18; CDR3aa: CASSPPGQPLSYNEQFF; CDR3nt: TGTGCCAGCTCACCACCGGGACAGCCTCTTTCCTACAATGAGCAGTTCTTC
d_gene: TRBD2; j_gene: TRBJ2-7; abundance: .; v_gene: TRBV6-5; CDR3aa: CASSPTSGRYEQYF; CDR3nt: TGTGCCAGCAGTCCGACTAGCGGGAGGTACGAGCAGTACTTC
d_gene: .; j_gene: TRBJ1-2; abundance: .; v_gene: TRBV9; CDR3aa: CASSPGYNYGYTF; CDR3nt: TGTGCCAGCAGCCCGGGCTACAACTATGGCTACACCTTC
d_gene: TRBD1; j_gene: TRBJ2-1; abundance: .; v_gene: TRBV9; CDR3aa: CASSVDLTGQYNEQFF; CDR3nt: TGTGCCAGCAGCGTAGATCTCACGGGACAGTATAATGAGCAGTTCTTC
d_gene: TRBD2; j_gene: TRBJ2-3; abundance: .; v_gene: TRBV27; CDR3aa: CASSLSPFPGGSVRDTQYF; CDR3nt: TGTGCCAGCAGTTTATCCCCATTCCCTGGCGGGAGCGTCCGAGATACGCAGTATTTT
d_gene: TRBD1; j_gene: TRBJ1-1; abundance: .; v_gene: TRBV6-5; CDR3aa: CASSTDRVRAEAFF; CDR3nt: TGTGCCAGCAGTACGGACAGGGTCCGAGCTGAAGCTTTCTTT
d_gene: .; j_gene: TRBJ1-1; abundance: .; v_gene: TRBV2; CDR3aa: CASSEGWDTEAFF; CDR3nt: TGTGCCAGCAGTGAGGGCTGGGACACTGAAGCTTTCTTT
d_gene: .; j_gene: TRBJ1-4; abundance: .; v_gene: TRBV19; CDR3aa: CASSIGRRESNEKLFF; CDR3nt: TGTGCCAGTAGTATAGGGCGACGGGAGTCAAATGAAAAACTGTTTTTT
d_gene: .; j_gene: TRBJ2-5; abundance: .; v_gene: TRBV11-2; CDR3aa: CASSLKQGGETQYF; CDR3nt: TGTGCCAGCAGCTTAAAACAGGGTGGGGAGACCCAGTACTTC
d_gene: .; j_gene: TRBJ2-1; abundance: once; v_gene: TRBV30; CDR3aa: CAWSGRALGNEQFF; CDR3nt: TGTGCCTGGAGTGGTCGAGCGCTGGGCAATGAGCAGTTCTTC
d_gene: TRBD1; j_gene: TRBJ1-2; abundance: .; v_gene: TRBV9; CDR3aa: CASSPRRQGYGYTF; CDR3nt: TGTGCCAGCAGCCCACGACGACAGGGCTATGGCTACACCTTC
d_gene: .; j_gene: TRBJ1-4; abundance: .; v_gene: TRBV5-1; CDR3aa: CASSSELTATNEKLFF; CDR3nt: TGCGCCAGCAGCAGTGAACTAACTGCAACTAATGAAAAACTGTTTTTT
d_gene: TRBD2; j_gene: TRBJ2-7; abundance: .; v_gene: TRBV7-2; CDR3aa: CASSPPAGLAGGTSYEQYF; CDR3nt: TGTGCCAGCAGCCCACCTGCGGGACTAGCGGGGGGTACCTCCTACGAGCAGTACTTC
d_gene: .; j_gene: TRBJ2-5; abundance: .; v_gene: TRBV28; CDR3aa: CASSFSKETQYF; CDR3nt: TGTGCCAGCAGTTTCTCCAAAGAGACCCAGTACTTC
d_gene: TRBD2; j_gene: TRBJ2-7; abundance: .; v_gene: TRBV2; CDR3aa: CASRGAGEGPRQYF; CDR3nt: TGTGCCAGCAGAGGAGCGGGAGAGGGACCGCGGCAGTACTTC
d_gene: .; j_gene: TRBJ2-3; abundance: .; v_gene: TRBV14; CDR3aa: CASNRGLRPADTQYF; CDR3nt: TGTGCCAGCAACCGCGGGTTACGCCCGGCAGATACGCAGTATTTT
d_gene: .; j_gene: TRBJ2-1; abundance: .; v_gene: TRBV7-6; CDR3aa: CASSLGEWVEQFF; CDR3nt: TGTGCCAGCAGCTTAGGAGAATGGGTTGAGCAGTTCTTC
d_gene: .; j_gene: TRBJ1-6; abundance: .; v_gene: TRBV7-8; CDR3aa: CASSPSTTYNSPLHF; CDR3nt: TGTGCCAGCAGCCCCTCGACTACCTATAATTCACCCCTCCACTTT
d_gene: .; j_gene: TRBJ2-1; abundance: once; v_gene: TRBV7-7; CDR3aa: CASSASLQGEQFF; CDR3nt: TGTGCCAGCAGCGCCTCACTACAAGGTGAGCAGTTCTTC
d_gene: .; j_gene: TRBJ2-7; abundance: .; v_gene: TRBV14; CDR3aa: CASSPQHAGSEQYF; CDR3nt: TGTGCCAGCAGCCCGCAACACGCAGGGAGTGAGCAGTACTTC
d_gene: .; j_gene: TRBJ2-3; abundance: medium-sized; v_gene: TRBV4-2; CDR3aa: CASSQEAPGDTQYF; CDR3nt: TGTGCCAGCAGCCAAGAAGCTCCTGGGGATACGCAGTATTTT
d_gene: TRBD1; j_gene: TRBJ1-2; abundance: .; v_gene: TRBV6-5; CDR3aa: CASSYSATGMYGYTF; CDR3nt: TGTGCCAGCAGTTACTCAGCGACAGGGATGTATGGCTACACCTTC
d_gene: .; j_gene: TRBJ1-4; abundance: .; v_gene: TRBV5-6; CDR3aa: CASSLDKDEGGLGEKLFF; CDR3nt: TGTGCCAGCAGCTTGGATAAGGACGAGGGGGGGTTAGGAGAAAAACTGTTTTTT
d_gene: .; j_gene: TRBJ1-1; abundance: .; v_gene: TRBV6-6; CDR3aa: CASSYSYLQEAFF; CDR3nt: TGTGCCAGCAGTTACTCGTACTTACAGGAAGCTTTCTTT
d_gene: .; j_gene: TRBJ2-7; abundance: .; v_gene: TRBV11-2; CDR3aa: CASSPQAGSEQYF; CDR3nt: TGTGCCAGCAGCCCCCAAGCAGGAAGCGAGCAGTACTTC
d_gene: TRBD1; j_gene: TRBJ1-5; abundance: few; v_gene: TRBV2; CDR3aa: CASRDRGTEPQHF; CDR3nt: TGTGCCAGCAGGGACAGGGGTACTGAGCCCCAGCATTTT
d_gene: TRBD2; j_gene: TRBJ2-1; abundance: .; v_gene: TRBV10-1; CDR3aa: CAIHRGTSGFAYNEQFF; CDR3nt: TGCGCCATCCATAGGGGGACTAGCGGATTTGCCTACAATGAGCAGTTCTTC
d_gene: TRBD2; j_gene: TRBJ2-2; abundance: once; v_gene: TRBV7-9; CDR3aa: CASSGNAGGDGELFF; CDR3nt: TGTGCCAGCAGCGGAAATGCGGGAGGGGACGGGGAGCTGTTTTTT